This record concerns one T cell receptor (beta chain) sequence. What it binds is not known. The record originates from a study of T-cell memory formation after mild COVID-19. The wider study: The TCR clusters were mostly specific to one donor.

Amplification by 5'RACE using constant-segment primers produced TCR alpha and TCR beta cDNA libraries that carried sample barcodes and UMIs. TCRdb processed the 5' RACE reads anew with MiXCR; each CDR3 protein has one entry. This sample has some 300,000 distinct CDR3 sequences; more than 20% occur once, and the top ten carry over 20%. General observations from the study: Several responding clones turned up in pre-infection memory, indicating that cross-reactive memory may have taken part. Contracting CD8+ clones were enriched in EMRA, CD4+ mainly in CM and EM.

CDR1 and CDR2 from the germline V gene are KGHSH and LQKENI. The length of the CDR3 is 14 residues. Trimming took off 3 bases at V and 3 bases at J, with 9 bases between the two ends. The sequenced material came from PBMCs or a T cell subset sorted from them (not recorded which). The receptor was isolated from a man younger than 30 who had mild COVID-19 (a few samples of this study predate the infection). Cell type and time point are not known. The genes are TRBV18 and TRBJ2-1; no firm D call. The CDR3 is CASSPNRVYNEQFF. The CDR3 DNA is TGTGCCAGCTCACCGAATCGGGTCTACAATGAGCAGTTCTTC.